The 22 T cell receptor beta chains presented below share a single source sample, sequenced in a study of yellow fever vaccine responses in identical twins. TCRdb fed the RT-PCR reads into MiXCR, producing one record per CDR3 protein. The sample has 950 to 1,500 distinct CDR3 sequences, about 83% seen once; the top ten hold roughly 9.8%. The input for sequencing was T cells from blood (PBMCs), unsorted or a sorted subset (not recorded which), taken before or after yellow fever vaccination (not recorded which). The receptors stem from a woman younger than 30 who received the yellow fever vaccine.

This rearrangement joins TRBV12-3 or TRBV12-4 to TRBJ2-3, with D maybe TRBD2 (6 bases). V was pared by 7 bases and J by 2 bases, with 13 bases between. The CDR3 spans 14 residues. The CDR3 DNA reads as TGTGCCAGCACCTTGGGGGGTATCACAGATACGCAGTATTTT. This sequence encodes CASTLGGITDTQYF.

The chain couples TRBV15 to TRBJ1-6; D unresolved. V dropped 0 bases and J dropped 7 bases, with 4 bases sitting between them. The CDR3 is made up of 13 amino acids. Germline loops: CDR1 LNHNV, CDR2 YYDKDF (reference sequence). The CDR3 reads CATSRDVNSPLHF. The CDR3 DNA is TGTGCCACCAGCAGAGATGTAAATTCACCCCTCCACTTT.

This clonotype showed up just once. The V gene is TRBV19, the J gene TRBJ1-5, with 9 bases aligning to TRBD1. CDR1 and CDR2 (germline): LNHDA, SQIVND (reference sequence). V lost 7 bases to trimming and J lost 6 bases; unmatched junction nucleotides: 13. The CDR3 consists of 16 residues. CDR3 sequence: CASTTRGQGAGQPQHF. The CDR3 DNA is TGTGCCAGTACCACGCGGGGACAGGGAGCAGGTCAGCCCCAGCATTTT.

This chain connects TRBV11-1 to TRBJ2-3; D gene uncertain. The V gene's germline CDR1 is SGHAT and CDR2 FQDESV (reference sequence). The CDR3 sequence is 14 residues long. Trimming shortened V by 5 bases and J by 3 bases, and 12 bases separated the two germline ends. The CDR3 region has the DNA TGTGCCAGCAGCGCCACCCCCAAGACAGATACGCAGTATTTT. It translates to CASSATPKTDTQYF. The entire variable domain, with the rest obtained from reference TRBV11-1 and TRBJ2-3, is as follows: EAEVAQSPRYKITEKSQAVAFWCDPISGHATLYWYRQILGQGPELLVQFQDESVVDDSQLPKDRFSAERLKGVDSTLKIQPAELGDSAMYLCASSATPKTDTQYFGPGTRLTVL.

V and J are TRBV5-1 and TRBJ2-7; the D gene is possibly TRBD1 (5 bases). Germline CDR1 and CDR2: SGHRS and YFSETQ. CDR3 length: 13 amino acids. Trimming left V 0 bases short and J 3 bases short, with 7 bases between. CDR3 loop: CASSLEGHYEQYF. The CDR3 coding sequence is TGCGCCAGCAGCTTGGAGGGGCACTACGAGCAGTACTTC.

The CDR3 loop reads CAISDPLGGRDEQYF. DNA of the CDR3: TGTGCCATCAGTGACCCCCTCGGGGGGAGGGACGAGCAGTACTTC. This chain uses TRBV10-3 with TRBJ2-7; 7 nucleotides align to TRBD2. The germline CDR1 and CDR2 sequences are ENHRY and SYGVKD. This CDR3 region has 15 residues. After removal of 3 bases from V and 5 bases from J, the junction contained 10 bases not matched to a gene.

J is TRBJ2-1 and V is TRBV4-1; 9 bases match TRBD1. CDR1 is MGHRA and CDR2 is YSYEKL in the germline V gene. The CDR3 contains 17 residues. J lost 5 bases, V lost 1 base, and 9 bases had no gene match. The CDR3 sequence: CASSQVGGQGLDNEQFF. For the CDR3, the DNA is TGCGCCAGCAGCCAAGTAGGGGGACAGGGTTTAGACAATGAGCAGTTCTTC.

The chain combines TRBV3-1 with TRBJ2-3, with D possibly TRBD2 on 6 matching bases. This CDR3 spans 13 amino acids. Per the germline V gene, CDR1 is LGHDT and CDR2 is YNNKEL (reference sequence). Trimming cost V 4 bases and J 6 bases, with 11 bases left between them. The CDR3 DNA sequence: TGTGCCAGCAGCCTTCTAGCGACGGATACGCAGTATTTT. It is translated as CASSLLATDTQYF.

Written as DNA, the CDR3 is TGCGCCAGCAGCTTGGATTACGGGTACGCCGGAAACACCATATATTTT. Protein sequence: CASSLDYGYAGNTIYF. V is TRBV5-1 and J is TRBJ1-3, with no clear D. The germline V gene encodes CDR1 SGHRS and CDR2 YFSETQ. Trimming removed 0 bases from V and 4 bases from J, with 14 bases in between. The CDR3 has 16 amino acids.

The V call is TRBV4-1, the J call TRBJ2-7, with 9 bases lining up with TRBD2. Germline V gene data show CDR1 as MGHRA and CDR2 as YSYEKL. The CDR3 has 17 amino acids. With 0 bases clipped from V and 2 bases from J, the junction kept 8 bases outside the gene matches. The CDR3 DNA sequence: TGCGCCAGCAGCCAAGATGGAGGAGCGGGAGGAACCTACGAGCAGTACTTC. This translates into CASSQDGGAGGTYEQYF.

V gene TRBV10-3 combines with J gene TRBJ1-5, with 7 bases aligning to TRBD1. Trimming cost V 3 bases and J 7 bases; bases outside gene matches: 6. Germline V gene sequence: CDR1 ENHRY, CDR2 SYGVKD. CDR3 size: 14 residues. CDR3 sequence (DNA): TGTGCCATCAGTGATGTCAGGGGGGAGCAGCCCCAGCATTTT. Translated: CAISDVRGEQPQHF.

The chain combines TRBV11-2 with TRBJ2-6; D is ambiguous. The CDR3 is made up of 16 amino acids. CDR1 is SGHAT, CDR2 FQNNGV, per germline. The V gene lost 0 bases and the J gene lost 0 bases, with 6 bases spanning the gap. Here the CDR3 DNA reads TGTGCCAGCAGCTTAGATACGAGCTCTGGGGCCAACGTCCTGACTTTC. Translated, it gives CASSLDTSSGANVLTF.

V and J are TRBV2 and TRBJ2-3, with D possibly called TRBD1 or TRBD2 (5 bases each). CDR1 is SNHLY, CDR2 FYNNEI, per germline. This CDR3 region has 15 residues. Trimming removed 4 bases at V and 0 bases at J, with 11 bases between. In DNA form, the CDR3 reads TGTGCCAGCAGTGCGGGGACGACCAGCACAGATACGCAGTATTTT. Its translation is CASSAGTTSTDTQYF.

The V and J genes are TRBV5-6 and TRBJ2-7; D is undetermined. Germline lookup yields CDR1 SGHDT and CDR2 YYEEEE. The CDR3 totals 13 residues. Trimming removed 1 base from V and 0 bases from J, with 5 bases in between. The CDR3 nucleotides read TGTGCCAGCAGCTTGAGGAGCTCCTACGAGCAGTACTTC. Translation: CASSLRSSYEQYF.

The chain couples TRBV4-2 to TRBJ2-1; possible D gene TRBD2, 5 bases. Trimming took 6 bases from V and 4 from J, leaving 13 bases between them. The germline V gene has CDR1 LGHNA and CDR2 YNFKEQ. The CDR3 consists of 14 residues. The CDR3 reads CASRERIGYNEQFF. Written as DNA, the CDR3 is TGTGCCAGCAGGGAGCGGATTGGTTACAATGAGCAGTTCTTC.

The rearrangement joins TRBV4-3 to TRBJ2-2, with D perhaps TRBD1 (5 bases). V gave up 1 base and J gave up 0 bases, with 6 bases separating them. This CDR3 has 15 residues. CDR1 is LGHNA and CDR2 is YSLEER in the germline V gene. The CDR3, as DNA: TGCGCCAGCAGCCAAGGGGGCGCGAACACCGGGGAGCTGTTTTTT. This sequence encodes CASSQGGANTGELFF.

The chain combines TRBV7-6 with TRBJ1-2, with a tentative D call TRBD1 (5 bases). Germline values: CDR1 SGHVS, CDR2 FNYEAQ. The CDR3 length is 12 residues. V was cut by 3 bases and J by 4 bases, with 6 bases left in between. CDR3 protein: CASSLGGYGYTF. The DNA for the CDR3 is TGTGCCAGCAGCTTGGGGGGCTATGGCTACACCTTC.

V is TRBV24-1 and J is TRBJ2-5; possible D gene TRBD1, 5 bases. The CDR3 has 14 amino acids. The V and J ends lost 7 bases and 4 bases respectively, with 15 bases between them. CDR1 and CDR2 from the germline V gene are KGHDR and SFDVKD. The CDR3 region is CATRSSGMGETQYF. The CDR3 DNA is TGTGCCACCAGAAGTTCAGGGATGGGAGAGACCCAGTACTTC.

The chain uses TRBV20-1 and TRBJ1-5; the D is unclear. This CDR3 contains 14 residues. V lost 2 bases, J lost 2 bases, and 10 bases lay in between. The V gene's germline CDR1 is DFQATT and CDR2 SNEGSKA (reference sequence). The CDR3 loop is CSARSLYGNQPQHF. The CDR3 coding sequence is TGCAGTGCTAGATCTTTATATGGCAATCAGCCCCAGCATTTT.

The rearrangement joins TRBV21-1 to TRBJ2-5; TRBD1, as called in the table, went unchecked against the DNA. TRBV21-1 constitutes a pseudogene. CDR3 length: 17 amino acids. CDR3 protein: CASSKAPGQIIQETQYF. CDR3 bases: TGTGCCAGCAGCAAAGCGCCGGGACAGATTATCCAAGAGACCCAGTACTTC.

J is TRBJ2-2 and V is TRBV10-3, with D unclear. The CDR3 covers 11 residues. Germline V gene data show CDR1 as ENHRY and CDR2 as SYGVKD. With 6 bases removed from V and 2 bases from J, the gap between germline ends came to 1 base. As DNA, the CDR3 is TGTGCCATCAGCAACACCGGGGAGCTGTTTTTT. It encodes CAISNTGELFF.

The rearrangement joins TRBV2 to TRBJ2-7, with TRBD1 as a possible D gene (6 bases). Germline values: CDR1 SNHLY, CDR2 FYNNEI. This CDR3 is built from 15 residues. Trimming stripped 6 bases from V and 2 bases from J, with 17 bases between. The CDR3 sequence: CASSSTGRGTYEQYF. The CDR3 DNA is TGTGCCAGCAGCTCGACAGGCCGGGGCACCTACGAGCAGTACTTC.